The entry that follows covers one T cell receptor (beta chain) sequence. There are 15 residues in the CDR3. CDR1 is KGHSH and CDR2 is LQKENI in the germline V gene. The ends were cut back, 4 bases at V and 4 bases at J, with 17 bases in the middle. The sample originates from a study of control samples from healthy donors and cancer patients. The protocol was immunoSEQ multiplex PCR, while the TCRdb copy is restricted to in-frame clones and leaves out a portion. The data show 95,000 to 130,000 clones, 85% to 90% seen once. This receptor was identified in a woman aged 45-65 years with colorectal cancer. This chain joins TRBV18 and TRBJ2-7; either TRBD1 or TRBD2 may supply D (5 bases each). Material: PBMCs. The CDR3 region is CASSRDGNMRYEQYF. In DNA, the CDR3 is TGTGCCAGCTCACGGGACGGGAATATGAGGTACGAGCAGTACTTC.